The 14 T cell receptor beta chains in this list originate from one sample, sequenced in a study of shared clonotypes between healthy human individuals. This table comes from immunoSEQ multiplex PCR, and its TCRdb copy is limited to in-frame clones, with some not included. The table shows just over 95,000 clones, with under 70% occurring only once. The sequenced sample consisted of memory CD8+ T cells sorted from blood. Subset noted: CD45RO+ cells pooled with CCR7-negative TemRA cells. The receptor source for this set is a man between 25 and 39 years old in good health.

This chain uses TRBV25-1 with TRBJ2-3; no firm D call. V was clipped by 4 bases and J by 6 bases, with 11 bases between them. Germline V gives CDR1 MGHDK, CDR2 SYGVNS. This CDR3 is 13 amino acids long. CDR3 sequence: CASSARTGDTQYF. The CDR3 coding sequence is TGTGCCAGCAGTGCCCGGACCGGGGATACGCAGTATTTT.

The chain links TRBV16 to TRBJ1-4; TRBD1 matches 7 bases. The J segment lost 8 bases and the V segment lost 4 bases, leaving 13 bases of the junction unmatched. The CDR3 has 16 amino acids. Germline CDR1 reads KGHSY; CDR2 reads FQNENV. Written as DNA, the CDR3 is TGTGCCAGCAGCCCCGACAGGGCGTTTGTTCGAGAAAAACTGTTTTTT. Protein product: CASSPDRAFVREKLFF. Combining the CDR3 with reference TRBV16 and TRBJ1-4 gives the whole variable domain GEEVAQTPKHLVRGEGQKAKLYCAPIKGHSYVFWYQQVLKNEFKFLISFQNENVFDETGMPKERFSAKCLPNSPCSLEIQATKLEDSAVYFCASSPDRAFVREKLFFGSGTQLSVL.

The chain joins TRBV25-1 to TRBJ1-5, with D maybe TRBD1 (5 bases). Germline CDR1 is MGHDK and CDR2 is SYGVNS. There are 15 residues in the CDR3. V was cut by 2 bases and J by 6 bases, with 14 bases left in between. The CDR3 region has the DNA TGTGCCAGCAGTGAAGGCGGGGGGGGACGTCAGCCCCAGCATTTT. Translated: CASSEGGGGRQPQHF.

This clone was observed at least ten times. J is TRBJ2-7 and V is TRBV7-3; 11 nucleotides align to TRBD2. The length of the CDR3 is 15 residues. V lost 5 bases and J lost 2; bases outside the gene matches: 5. The germline V gene has CDR1 SGHTA and CDR2 FQGTGA. The CDR3 DNA reads TGTGCCAGCAGCCTTGGACTAGCGGGTCCCTACGAGCAGTACTTC. It codes for CASSLGLAGPYEQYF. The entire variable domain, with the rest obtained from reference TRBV7-3 and TRBJ2-7, is as follows: GAGVSQTPSNKVTEKGKYVELRCDPISGHTALYWYRQSLGQGPEFLIYFQGTGAADDSGLPNDRFFAVRPEGSVSTLKIQRTERGDSAVYLCASSLGLAGPYEQYFGPGTRLTVT.

Note on this clone: Distinct nucleotide sequences in the sample also encode this CDR3. V and J are TRBV5-5 and TRBJ1-1; D is unresolved. Germline-derived CDR1 and CDR2 are SGHKS and YYEKEE (reference sequence). This CDR3 comprises 13 residues. Deletions cut 1 base from V and 1 base from J, with 5 bases between. This chain's CDR3 is CASSLSENTEAFF. DNA of the CDR3: TGTGCCAGCAGCTTGTCTGAGAACACTGAAGCTTTCTTT. The full variable domain, its missing parts supplied by reference TRBV5-5 and TRBJ1-1, is DAGVTQSPTHLIKTRGQQVTLRCSPISGHKSVSWYQQVLGQGPQFIFQYYEKEERGRGNFPDRFSARQFPNYSSELNVNALLLGDSALYLCASSLSENTEAFFGQGTRLTVV.

The V gene is TRBV5-1, the J gene TRBJ2-6; TRBD1 aligns across 7 bases. The length of the CDR3 is 17 residues. Losses at the gene ends were 0 bases for V and 3 bases for J; bases not matched to a gene: 6. From germline, CDR1 is SGHRS and CDR2 YFSETQ. For the CDR3, the DNA is TGCGCCAGCAGCTTGGATGAGGGGGCGGGTGGGGCCAACGTCCTGACTTTC. Encoded protein: CASSLDEGAGGANVLTF.

This chain joins TRBV5-1 and TRBJ2-1; 14 bases line up with TRBD2. The CDR3 loop spans 17 amino acids. The junction had 8 bases not matched to a gene; V was cut back by 5 bases and J by 4 bases. Germline V gives CDR1 SGHRS, CDR2 YFSETQ. CDR3 nucleotide sequence: TGCGCCAGCAGGCATGGGACTAGCGGGAGTTTGTACAATGAGCAGTTCTTC. It is translated as CASRHGTSGSLYNEQFF. The full variable domain, in which reference TRBV5-1 and TRBJ2-1 provide the parts outside the CDR3, is KAGVTQTPRYLIKTRGQQVTLSCSPISGHRSVSWYQQTPGQGLQFLFEYFSETQRNKGNFPGRFSGRQFSNSRSEMNVSTLELGDSALYLCASRHGTSGSLYNEQFFGPGTRLTVL.

The CDR3 DNA is TGTGCCAGTAGTATAGGATATGGTGAGACTAGCGAGGAAAAGGGCTCCTACAATGAGCAGTTCTTC. Translated: CASSIGYGETSEEKGSYNEQFF. The chain recombines TRBV19 with TRBJ2-1, with 8 bases fitting TRBD2. V lost 1 base to trimming and J lost 0 bases; unmatched junction nucleotides: 20. CDR1 and CDR2 from the germline V gene are LNHDA and SQIVND (reference sequence). The CDR3 sequence is 22 residues long.

This CDR3 is CASSPLGLRETQYF. DNA of the CDR3: TGTGCCAGCAGTCCACTCGGCCTCAGGGAGACCCAGTACTTC. The chain links TRBV27 to TRBJ2-5; D is undetermined. The length of the CDR3 is 14 residues. With 5 bases removed from V and 5 bases from J, the gap between germline ends came to 15 bases. CDR1 and CDR2 from the germline V gene are MNHEY and SMNVEV (reference sequence).

This chain links TRBV2 with TRBJ1-1, with 7 bases fitting TRBD1. Germline V CDR1 and CDR2: SNHLY, FYNNEI. The trim removed 5 bases at V and 0 bases at J, leaving 9 bases unmatched. This CDR3 contains 16 residues. This CDR3 is CASSRQGGGMNTEAFF. The DNA of the CDR3 is TGTGCCAGCAGTAGACAGGGTGGAGGTATGAACACTGAAGCTTTCTTT. The entire variable domain, with the rest obtained from reference TRBV2 and TRBJ1-1, is as follows: EPEVTQTPSHQVTQMGQEVILRCVPISNHLYFYWYRQILGQKVEFLVSFYNNEISEKSEIFDDQFSVERPDGSNFTLKIRSTKLEDSAMYFCASSRQGGGMNTEAFFGQGTRLTVV.

This chain links TRBV4-1 with TRBJ2-6, with TRBD1 matching 8 bases. This CDR3 is 18 amino acids long. V dropped 1 base and J dropped 4; count of bases not matched to a gene: 9. Germline CDR1 is MGHRA and CDR2 is YSYEKL. CDR3 residues: CASSQVGTGLGGANVLTF. The CDR3 DNA is TGCGCCAGCAGCCAAGTTGGGACAGGCCTTGGAGGGGCCAACGTCCTGACTTTC.

This clone was detected a few times. The chain couples TRBV2 to TRBJ2-7; D gene uncertain. The ends were cut back, 6 bases at V and 1 base at J, with 4 bases in the middle. The CDR3 runs 11 residues. Germline V gene lookup returns CDR1 SNHLY and CDR2 FYNNEI. CDR3 nucleotide sequence: TGTGCCAGCAGCCCATCCTACGAGCAGTACTTC. This gives the protein CASSPSYEQYF.

The chain's CDR3 is CASSGVGGGATDTQYF. The CDR3 region has the DNA TGTGCCAGCAGTGGAGTAGGTGGCGGGGCCACAGATACGCAGTATTTT. V and J are TRBV6-1 and TRBJ2-3; a weak D match, TRBD2 (6 bases). Trimming shortened V by 4 bases and J by 2 bases, and 16 bases separated the two germline ends. Germline V lookup: CDR1 MNHNS, CDR2 SASEGT. This CDR3 has 16 residues.

V is TRBV28 and J is TRBJ2-7; D remains unclear. The V and J ends lost 3 bases and 2 bases respectively, with 5 bases between them. Germline V gene lookup returns CDR1 MDHEN and CDR2 SYDVKM. The CDR3 length is 12 residues. CDR3 DNA: TGTGCCAGCAGTTTCACCACCTACGAGCAGTACTTC. As protein: CASSFTTYEQYF.